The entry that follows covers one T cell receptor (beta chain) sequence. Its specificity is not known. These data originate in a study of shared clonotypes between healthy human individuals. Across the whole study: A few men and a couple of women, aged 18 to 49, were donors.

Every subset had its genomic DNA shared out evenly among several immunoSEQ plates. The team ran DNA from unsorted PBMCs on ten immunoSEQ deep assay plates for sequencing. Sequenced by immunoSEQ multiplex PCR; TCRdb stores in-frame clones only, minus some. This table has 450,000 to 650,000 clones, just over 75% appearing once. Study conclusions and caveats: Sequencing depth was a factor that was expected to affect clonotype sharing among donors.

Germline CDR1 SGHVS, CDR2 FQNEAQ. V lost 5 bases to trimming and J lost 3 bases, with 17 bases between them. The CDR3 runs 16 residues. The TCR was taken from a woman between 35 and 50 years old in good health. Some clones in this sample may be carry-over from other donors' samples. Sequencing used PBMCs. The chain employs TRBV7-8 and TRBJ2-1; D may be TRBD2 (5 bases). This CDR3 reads CASSPLERANYNEQFF. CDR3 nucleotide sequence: TGTGCCAGCAGCCCCCTCGAGAGGGCTAACTACAATGAGCAGTTCTTC.